This TCR beta chain was obtained from a study of cytomegalovirus exposure and HLA in healthy donors. Comments on this clone: Its antigen remains unknown.

Both 60 Vbeta primers and 13 Jbeta primers went into the PCR. Authors' analysis steps: Later analysis identified 80 million to 90 million unique TCR beta chains, about 11 million shared. Profiled with immunoSEQ multiplex PCR; TCRdb holds only in-frame clones, not every one. V, J and clone size derive from that table, while D and trimming were established from the DNA sequence. The data show approximately 170,000 clones, with 81% seen just once and 1% to 1.5% held by the top ten. Study observations and caveats: Most sequenced TCRs were rare (though some public TCRs occurred in many donors). There were 150 to 200 TCR beta chains listed as cytomegalovirus-associated.

The ends lost 1 base at V and 0 bases at J; junction bases unmatched: 7. Germline CDR1 reads SGHRS; CDR2 reads YFSETQ. The CDR3 is 17 residues long. This sequence joins TRBV5-1 and TRBJ2-1; 7 nucleotides agree with TRBD2. This TCR was sampled from a man aged 50 to 59 in good health and CMV-seropositive. The sample consisted of PBMCs. In nucleotides, the CDR3 is TGCGCCAGCAGCTTGTCTCCTCTAGCGGACTCCTACAATGAGCAGTTCTTC. It translates to CASSLSPLADSYNEQFF. Full variable domain (outside the CDR3, taken from reference TRBV5-1 and TRBJ2-1): KAGVTQTPRYLIKTRGQQVTLSCSPISGHRSVSWYQQTPGQGLQFLFEYFSETQRNKGNFPGRFSGRQFSNSRSEMNVSTLELGDSALYLCASSLSPLADSYNEQFFGPGTRLTVL.